This is a list of T cell receptor beta chains from one sample in a study of blood T cell repertoires in COVID-19. TCRdb's table, derived via immunoSEQ multiplex PCR, lists solely in-frame clones and lacks some. The table lists roughly 520,000 clones, roughly 90% of them singletons. Sequenced sample: PBMCs or T cells enriched from blood (not recorded which). The receptors originated from a woman aged 40 to 50 who had recovered from COVID-19. Each CDR3 is given with its conserved first and last residue. D genes are given only for firm matches. Size is stated for part of the rows, as once, few or many counts, or as a class when the clone is expanded.

v_call	d_call	j_call	clone_size	cdr3_aa	cdr3_nt
TRBV12-3/TRBV12-4	NA	TRBJ1-5	NA	CASSPGEGQPQHF	TGTGCCAGCAGCCCCGGGGAGGGACAGCCCCAGCATTTT
TRBV6-2/TRBV6-3	NA	TRBJ1-1	NA	CASSYPTTGLNQGEAFF	TGTGCCAGCAGTTACCCTACGACGGGCTTAAATCAGGGTGAAGCTTTCTTT
TRBV14	TRBD1	TRBJ1-3	NA	CASSQHTILTGLDTIYF	TGTGCCAGCAGCCAACACACTATCCTGACAGGGTTGGACACCATATATTTT
TRBV7-9	NA	TRBJ1-1	NA	CASSLDGGVRMNTEAFF	TGTGCCAGCAGCTTAGATGGGGGGGTCAGGATGAACACTGAAGCTTTCTTT
TRBV7-9	TRBD2	TRBJ2-1	NA	CASSTAGVIPIEQFF	TGTGCCAGCAGCACAGCGGGAGTAATCCCCATTGAGCAGTTCTTC
TRBV7-2	TRBD1	TRBJ1-1	NA	CASSWTGDITEAFF	TGTGCCAGCAGCTGGACAGGGGATATCACTGAAGCTTTCTTT
TRBV11-3	TRBD1	TRBJ2-1	NA	CASSFIAGGTFF	TGTGCCAGCAGCTTCATTGCAGGGGGTACGTTCTTC
TRBV3-1/TRBV3-2	TRBD2	TRBJ2-2	few	CASSQDFTGLAGVGTGELFF	TGTGCCAGCAGCCAGGACTTTACGGGACTAGCGGGAGTGGGGACCGGGGAGCTGTTTTTT
TRBV28	TRBD2	TRBJ2-3	NA	CASSPTSGRARGNTDTQYF	TGTGCCAGCAGCCCCACTAGCGGGAGGGCGCGGGGTAACACAGATACGCAGTATTTT
TRBV21-1	NA	TRBJ2-1	NA	CASSNTGTSGDNEQFF	TGTGCCAGCAGCAATACCGGGACTAGCGGAGACAATGAGCAGTTCTTC
TRBV29-1	NA	TRBJ2-3	NA	CSVHSPVSTDTQYF	TGCAGCGTTCATAGCCCGGTTAGCACAGATACGCAGTATTTT
TRBV7-2	NA	TRBJ1-1	NA	CASSTQMNTEAFF	TGTGCCAGCAGCACACAGATGAACACTGAAGCTTTCTTT
TRBV24-1	TRBD1	TRBJ1-2	NA	CATSDSRTGESHGYTF	TGTGCCACCAGTGACTCCCGGACAGGGGAGTCGCATGGCTACACCTTC
TRBV7-9	NA	TRBJ1-1	few	CASSSQGNTEAFF	TGTGCCAGCAGCTCCCAGGGGAACACTGAAGCTTTCTTT
TRBV6-6	TRBD1	TRBJ1-1	NA	CASSKPLQGGHAEAFF	TGTGCCAGCAGTAAGCCTTTACAGGGGGGTCACGCTGAAGCTTTCTTT
TRBV7-6	NA	TRBJ1-2	NA	CASSQYTNYGYTF	TGTGCCAGCAGCCAATACACTAACTATGGCTACACCTTC
TRBV29-1	TRBD1	TRBJ2-1	NA	CSVGTGAYNEQFF	TGCAGCGTCGGCACAGGGGCCTACAATGAGCAGTTCTTC
TRBV6-1	TRBD2	TRBJ2-7	once	CASSDESGSVYEQYF	TGTGCCAGCAGTGATGAAAGCGGGAGTGTCTACGAGCAGTACTTC
TRBV19	TRBD1	TRBJ1-4	NA	CASHGRQGWNEKLFF	TGTGCCAGTCACGGAAGACAGGGATGGAACGAAAAACTGTTTTTT
TRBV6-1	TRBD1	TRBJ1-1	once	CASSARTGGVRTEAFF	TGTGCCAGCAGTGCCCGGACAGGGGGGGTTCGCACTGAAGCTTTCTTT
TRBV19	TRBD1	TRBJ1-2	NA	CASSSGQGLFYGYTF	TGTGCCAGTAGTTCGGGACAGGGTCTTTTCTATGGCTACACCTTC
TRBV5-4	NA	TRBJ2-7	NA	CASSSPRGGTSSYEQYF	TGTGCCAGCAGCTCACCTCGAGGAGGGACGAGCTCCTACGAGCAGTACTTC
TRBV14	NA	TRBJ1-1	NA	CASSLMTGNTEAFF	TGTGCCAGCAGCCTGATGACAGGGAACACTGAAGCTTTCTTT
TRBV24-1	TRBD1	TRBJ2-5	NA	CATGQDTRETQYF	TGTGCCACCGGACAGGACACACGGGAGACCCAGTACTTC
TRBV6-2/TRBV6-3	TRBD1	TRBJ2-1	NA	CASNPWDRNDNEQFF	TGTGCCAGCAACCCCTGGGACAGGAACGACAATGAGCAGTTCTTC
TRBV11-3	TRBD1	TRBJ1-1	NA	CASSLEGGTGNTEAFF	TGTGCCAGCAGCTTAGAAGGTGGGACAGGTAACACTGAAGCTTTCTTT
TRBV6-5	TRBD1	TRBJ2-7	NA	CASTVNRDRNYEQYF	TGTGCCAGCACCGTTAACCGGGACAGGAACTACGAGCAGTACTTC
TRBV6-2/TRBV6-3	NA	TRBJ2-5	NA	CASSPGVAEQETQYF	TGTGCCAGCAGTCCCGGGGTAGCGGAGCAAGAGACCCAGTACTTC
TRBV29-1	NA	TRBJ2-2	NA	CSVANSLNTGELFF	TGCAGCGTTGCCAACAGCCTAAACACCGGGGAGCTGTTTTTT
TRBV25-1	NA	TRBJ2-5	NA	CASSESGILQGQETQYF	TGTGCCAGCAGTGAATCGGGGATCCTACAGGGCCAAGAGACCCAGTACTTC
TRBV3-1/TRBV3-2	NA	TRBJ1-1	NA	CASSQAMNTEAFF	TGTGCCAGCAGCCAGGCCATGAACACTGAAGCTTTCTTT
TRBV29-1	TRBD1	TRBJ1-2	NA	CSVEASGTGGYGYTF	TGCAGCGTTGAAGCTTCCGGGACAGGCGGCTATGGCTACACCTTC